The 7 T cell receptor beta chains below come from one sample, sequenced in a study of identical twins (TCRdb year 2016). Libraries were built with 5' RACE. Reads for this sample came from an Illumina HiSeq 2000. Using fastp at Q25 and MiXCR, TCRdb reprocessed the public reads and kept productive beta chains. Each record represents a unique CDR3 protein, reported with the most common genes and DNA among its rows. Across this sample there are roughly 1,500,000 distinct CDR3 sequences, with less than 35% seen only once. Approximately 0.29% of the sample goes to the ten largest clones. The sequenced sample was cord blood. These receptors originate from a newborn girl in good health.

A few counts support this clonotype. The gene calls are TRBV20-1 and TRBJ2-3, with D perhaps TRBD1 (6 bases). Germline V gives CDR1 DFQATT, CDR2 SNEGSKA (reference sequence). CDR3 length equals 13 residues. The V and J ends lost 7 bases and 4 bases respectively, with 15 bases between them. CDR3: CSGRDRQADTQYF. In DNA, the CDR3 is TGCAGTGGTCGGGACCGACAGGCAGATACGCAGTATTTT.

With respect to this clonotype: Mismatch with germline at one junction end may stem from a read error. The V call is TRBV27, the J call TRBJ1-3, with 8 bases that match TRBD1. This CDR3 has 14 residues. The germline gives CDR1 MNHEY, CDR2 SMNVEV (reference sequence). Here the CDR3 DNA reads TGTGCCGGCAGTTCCGGGACAGGTGGAAACACCATATATTTT. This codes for CAGSSGTGGNTIYF.

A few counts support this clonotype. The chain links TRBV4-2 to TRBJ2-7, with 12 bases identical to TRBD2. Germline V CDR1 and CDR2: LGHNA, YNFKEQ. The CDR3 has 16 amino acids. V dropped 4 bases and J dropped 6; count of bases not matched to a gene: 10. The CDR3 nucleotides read TGTGCCAGCAGCCGCCGATGGACTAGCGGGATTGGCGAGCAGTACTTC. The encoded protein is CASSRRWTSGIGEQYF.

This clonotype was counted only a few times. This chain's CDR3 is CASSLPPGRAITGELFF. CDR3 bases: TGTGCCAGCAGCTTACCTCCCGGGAGGGCCATCACCGGGGAGCTGTTTTTT. The gene calls are TRBV7-9 and TRBJ2-2; 8 bases are a match to TRBD2. V gave up 2 bases and J gave up 4 bases; unmatched junction bases: 9. CDR3 length: 17 amino acids. The germline gives CDR1 SEHNR, CDR2 FQNEAQ (reference sequence). Full variable domain (rest looked up from reference TRBV7-9 and TRBJ2-2): DTGVSQNPRHKITKRGQNVTFRCDPISEHNRLYWYRQTLGQGPEFLTYFQNEAQLEKSRLLSDRFSAERPKGSFSTLEIQRTEQGDSAMYLCASSLPPGRAITGELFFGEGSRLTVL.

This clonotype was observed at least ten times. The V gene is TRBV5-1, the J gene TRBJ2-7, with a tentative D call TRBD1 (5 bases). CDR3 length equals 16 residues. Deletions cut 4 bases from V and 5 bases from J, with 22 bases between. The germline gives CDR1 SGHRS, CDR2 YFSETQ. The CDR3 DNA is TGCGCCAGCAGCCGGACAAGCCTTGGTCCTTACCACGAGCAGTACTTC. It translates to CASSRTSLGPYHEQYF.

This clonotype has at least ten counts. The CDR3: CASSSPLAGGTDTQYF. The CDR3 DNA reads TGTGCCAGCAGCTCTCCTCTAGCGGGGGGGACAGATACGCAGTATTTT. V gene TRBV11-2 combines with J gene TRBJ2-3, with 12 bases matching TRBD2. Per the germline V gene, CDR1 is SGHAT and CDR2 is FQNNGV. With V trimmed by 4 bases and J by 3 bases, 5 bases remained unmatched. The length of the CDR3 is 16 residues.

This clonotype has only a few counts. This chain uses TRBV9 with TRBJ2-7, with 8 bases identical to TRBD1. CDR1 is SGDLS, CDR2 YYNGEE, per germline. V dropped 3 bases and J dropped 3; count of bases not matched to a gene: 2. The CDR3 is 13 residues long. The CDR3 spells CASSGQGNYEQYF. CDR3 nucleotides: TGTGCCAGCAGCGGACAGGGGAACTACGAGCAGTACTTC. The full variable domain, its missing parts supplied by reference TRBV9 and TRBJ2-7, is DSGVTQTPKHLITATGQRVTLRCSPRSGDLSVYWYQQSLDQGLQFLIQYYNGEERAKGNILERFSAQQFPDLHSELNLSSLELGDSALYFCASSGQGNYEQYFGPGTRLTVT.